This is a list of T cell receptor beta chains from one sample in a study of shared clonotypes between healthy human individuals. Data came from immunoSEQ multiplex PCR; TCRdb stores just in-frame clones and leaves some out. Among under 2,500,000 clones listed, approximately 96% were seen once. Sequencing was performed on naive CD4+ T cells sorted from blood. The receptors were gathered from a man aged 18 to 30 in good health. CDR3s leave out the opening cysteine and the closing phenylalanine or tryptophan. Each record gives: CDR3 length, V gene, J gene, CDR3 protein.

10	TRBV5-1	TRBJ1-1	ASSLSQGEAF
13	TRBV11-2	TRBJ2-1	ASTPLAGAYNEQF
14	TRBV2	TRBJ1-5	ASSEALGVFSQPQH
9	TRBV20-1	TRBJ1-4	SASTGEKLF
14	TRBV29-1	TRBJ2-1	SVDFRRGGSYNEQF
13	TRBV30	TRBJ1-2	AWSVAGDRGKGYT
9	TRBV19	TRBJ2-1	AIKGYNEQF
11	TRBV6-6	TRBJ1-6	ASSWTFNSPLH
14	TRBV25-1	TRBJ2-7	ASQGTSGRAGYEQY
12	TRBV7-7	TRBJ2-5	ASGETSGMGTQY
15	TRBV11-2	TRBJ2-4	ASSLDRWDLAKNIQY
14	TRBV19	TRBJ2-6	ASSSQLTSGANVLT
17	TRBV11-2	TRBJ2-2	ASSLPLYRDRDRGRELF
12	TRBV19	TRBJ1-2	ASSIGEANYGYT
13	TRBV2	TRBJ2-7	ASSPTGTRGYEQY
15	TRBV4-1	TRBJ2-7	ASSQDWGAGRSYEQY
10	TRBV21-1	TRBJ1-2	ASSTRSCGYT
10	TRBV29-1	TRBJ2-4	SVVVRENIQY
10	TRBV27	TRBJ2-7	ASSKGGERQY
13	TRBV5-1	TRBJ2-7	ASSWGDGRALEQY
14	TRBV7-2	TRBJ2-7	ASSLEGLAGPYEQY
12	TRBV6-5	TRBJ1-1	ASSPGLWNTEAF
13	TRBV18	TRBJ2-6	ASSPGGSGANVLT
13	TRBV18	TRBJ2-3	ASSTYTTISDTQY
14	TRBV10-3	TRBJ2-1	AISEGGLPSYNEQF
14	TRBV7-2	TRBJ2-7	ASSLVGGIVLGEQY
12	TRBV5-1	TRBJ2-7	ASSSGTIPYEQY
12	TRBV9	TRBJ2-7	ASSVGPPGYEQY
12	TRBV4-1	TRBJ1-2	ASSQVLQGRGYT
18	TRBV12-2	TRBJ2-5	ASRPSPWAGSGWGQETQY
13	TRBV7-9	TRBJ1-1	ASSLTGQSNTEAF
15	TRBV5-1	TRBJ2-5	ASSLGIWEGHQETQY
14	TRBV21-1	TRBJ2-1	ASSKVEGGPYNEQF
12	TRBV19	TRBJ1-1	ASRRGGQAPEAF
15	TRBV7-2	TRBJ2-1	ASSTNTGTSGYNEQF
14	TRBV5-1	TRBJ2-3	ASSFYGTSGTDTQY
15	TRBV6-1	TRBJ1-3	ASSDGSWFLSGNTIY
12	TRBV7-9	TRBJ1-1	ASSLAAMNTEAF
9	TRBV30	TRBJ2-3	ACKSTDTQY